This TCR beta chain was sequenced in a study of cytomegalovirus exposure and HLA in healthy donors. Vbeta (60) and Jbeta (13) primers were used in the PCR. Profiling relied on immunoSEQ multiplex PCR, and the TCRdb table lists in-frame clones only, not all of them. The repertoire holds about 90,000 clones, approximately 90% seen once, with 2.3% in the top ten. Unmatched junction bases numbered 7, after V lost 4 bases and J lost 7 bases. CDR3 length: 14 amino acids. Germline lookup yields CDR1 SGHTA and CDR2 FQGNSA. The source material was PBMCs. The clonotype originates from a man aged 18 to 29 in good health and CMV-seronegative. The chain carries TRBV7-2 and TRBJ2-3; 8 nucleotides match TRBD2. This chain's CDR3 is CASSSNSGINTQYF. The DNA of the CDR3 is TGTGCCAGCAGCTCCAATAGCGGGATCAATACGCAGTATTTT.